This T cell receptor beta chain was recovered during a study of T-cell reconstitution after alpha-beta-depleted transplantation in children (TCRdb year 2016). Background for the entire study: T-cell immune reconstitution after TCRalphabeta/CD19-depleted allogeneic hematopoietic cell transplantation in children was quantitatively tracked in the study by means of TCR repertoire profiling. What the work shows at the level of the full study, not this receptor alone: The frequencies of hyperexpanded clones fell over the following months, and after one year, T-cell counts and TCRbeta diversity were mostly attributed to newly produced T cells. The high TCRbeta diversity at day 60 in some patients was ascribed to recipient T cells and intrathymic progenitors that had survived conditioning. About two months after transplant, the apparently early recovery of alphabetaT-cell counts reportedly depended on just several hundred clones that had expanded rapidly and came from non-depleted graft cells.

This sample's treatment or condition label indicates: allogeneic hematopoietic cell transplantation with graft depleted of TCRalphabeta T cells and CD19 B cells. Transplant recipients were children who received TCRalphabeta/CD19-depleted allogeneic hematopoietic cell grafts. The germline ends are 7 bases apart after V is trimmed by 4 bases and J by 1 base. Via the germline V gene, CDR1 is SNHLY and CDR2 FYNNEI. The CDR3 contains 13 residues, cysteine and phenylalanine counted. CDR3 DNA is the only sequence kept; it has 39 bases, read in frame from the first base. As for this clonotype: Its cognate antigen has yet to be identified. Base qualities are not at hand, and no much larger clone is one base apart.

Library creation used PCR. For sequencing, an Illumina HiSeq 2500 was employed. TCR library preparation used molecular barcoding, with unique molecular identifiers applied to normalize quantification of the TCRbeta repertoire. TCRdb reprocessing: public reads trimmed at Q25 with fastp, clones called with MiXCR, in-frame beta chains kept. CDR3 protein duplicates are merged, each entry listing the most common genes and DNA. The sample profile shows 75,000 to 80,000 distinct CDR3 sequences; 18% of them were found once. The top ten clonotypes cover approximately 51% of the sample. The chain couples TRBV2 to TRBJ1-1; no D gene is confidently identified. The sample here was PBMCs, mostly from graft donor cells, taken 360 days after TCRalphabeta/CD19-depleted stem cell transplant. The clonotype originates from a male patient aged 2 to 10 who had a stem cell transplant for acute lymphoblastic leukemia, so the T cells may come from the graft donor. The encoded CDR3 is CASSGLPNTEAFF. The base sequence is TGTGCCAGCAGTGGGTTACCGAACACTGAAGCTTTCTTT.